This TCR beta chain is from a study of blood T cell repertoires in COVID-19. Study information: In each case, the material was cDNA or gDNA derived from T cells, B-cell-depleted T cells, or PBMCs.

CDR3 length: 15 amino acids. V lost 3 bases and J lost 9, with 18 bases in between. Germline CDR1 is LGHNA and CDR2 is YSLEER. All enrollees were about 18 to 95 years old and from about 25 US areas. Profiled with immunoSEQ multiplex PCR; TCRdb holds only in-frame clones, not every one. In the table there are 50,000 to 65,000 clones, just over 70% of which are singletons. V is TRBV4-3 and J is TRBJ2-1; possible D gene TRBD2, 7 bases. The source is an older woman who had been exposed to COVID-19. Sequencing was done on a sample of PBMCs or T cells enriched from blood (not recorded which). The CDR3, as DNA: TGCGCCAGCAGCCAGGGGGGCGGGAGTCTACTTGAGCAGTTCTTC. The encoded protein is CASSQGGGSLLEQFF.